The 8 T cell receptor beta chains in this list originate from one sample, sequenced in a study of T cells in Graves' hyperthyroidism and ophthalmopathy. Amplified TCR beta CDR3 regions came from RNA transcripts. A set of HTBI primers served as the primers for a first-round RT-PCR of the TCR CDR3. MiXCR, applied by TCRdb to the multiplex PCR reads, yields one record per CDR3 protein. The sample records roughly 96,000 distinct CDR3 sequences, about 51% being singletons. Sequenced: blood. The receptor source for this set is a middle-aged woman with Graves' hyperthyroidism.

Note on this clonotype: The final CDR3 position lacks the conserved phenylalanine or tryptophan, pointing to a likely read error. The V and J genes are TRBV7-4 and TRBJ1-5; 9 bases agree with TRBD1. Looked up from germline, CDR1 is SGHVT and CDR2 is SQSDAQ. The CDR3 sequence is 13 residues long. V trimming: 11 bases; J trimming: 4 bases; junction bases outside the gene matches: 6. CDR3 protein: CAWADRGNQPQHS. The CDR3 DNA is TGTGCCTGGGCGGACAGGGGAAATCAGCCCCAGCATTCT.

J is TRBJ1-1 and V is TRBV29-1; TRBD1 might be the D (6 bases). The CDR3 covers 11 residues. The germline gives CDR1 SQVTM, CDR2 ANQGSEA. The V gene lost 8 bases and the J gene lost 10 bases, with 17 bases spanning the gap. CDR3 in DNA: TGCAGCAGTCTCCCGACAGGTTCAGCTTTCTTT. It is translated as CSSLPTGSAFF.

V gene TRBV2 combines with J gene TRBJ1-1; no reliable D call. The CDR3 consists of 13 residues. With 4 bases removed from V and 10 bases from J, the gap between germline ends came to 16 bases. Germline lookup yields CDR1 SNHLY and CDR2 FYNNEI. The CDR3 DNA reads as TGTGCCAGCAGTGCCGGGTTGGGTATCGGAGCTTTCTTT. Translating it yields CASSAGLGIGAFF. The entire variable domain, with the rest obtained from reference TRBV2 and TRBJ1-1, is as follows: EPEVTQTPSHQVTQMGQEVILRCVPISNHLYFYWYRQILGQKVEFLVSFYNNEISEKSEIFDDQFSVERPDGSNFTLKIRSTKLEDSAMYFCASSAGLGIGAFFGQGTRLTVV.

The CDR3 DNA sequence: TGCGCCAGCAGCCCCTGGACTAGCGGGAGCACAGATACGCAGTATTTT. Translating gives CASSPWTSGSTDTQYF. The chain uses TRBV5-1 and TRBJ2-3, with 11 bases matching TRBD2. This CDR3 comprises 16 residues. CDR1 is SGHRS and CDR2 is YFSETQ in the germline V gene. The trim removed 4 bases at V and 0 bases at J, leaving 4 bases unmatched.

This chain uses TRBV13 with TRBJ2-5, with 8 positions matching TRBD2. Germline trimming cut 5 bases from V and 2 bases from J; bases unmatched to any gene: 7. Germline CDR1 reads PRHDT; CDR2 reads FYEKMQ (reference sequence). The CDR3 consists of 15 residues. The CDR3 reads CASSPRLAPQETQYF. The CDR3 DNA reads as TGTGCCAGCAGCCCCCGACTAGCGCCACAAGAGACCCAGTACTTC.

This chain links TRBV6-1 with TRBJ2-5; 9 positions agree with TRBD1. V lost 5 bases and J lost 5; bases outside the gene matches: 6. CDR3 length: 14 amino acids. Germline V gene sequence: CDR1 MNHNS, CDR2 SASEGT. DNA for the CDR3: TGTGCCAGCAGTACCCCGACAGGGGGTGAGACCCAGTACTTC. Translation: CASSTPTGGETQYF.

V is TRBV7-9 and J is TRBJ1-5, with 7 bases that match TRBD1. The CDR3 is 15 amino acids. Germline V gene lookup returns CDR1 SEHNR and CDR2 FQNEAQ (reference sequence). V gave up 7 bases and J gave up 3 bases; unmatched junction bases: 9. CDR3 DNA: TGTGCCAGCACCGGCCCCGGGACAGACAATCAGCCCCAGCATTTT. It translates to CASTGPGTDNQPQHF.

This clonotype was seen a few times. With a much larger clone just one base away, this may be a read error. This chain connects TRBV7-2 to TRBJ1-2; no reliable D call. The germline V gene encodes CDR1 SGHTA and CDR2 FQGNSA. CDR3 size: 15 residues. V dropped 4 bases and J dropped 4 bases, with 16 bases sitting between them. Here the CDR3 reads CASSSGPILTYGYTF. DNA of the CDR3: TGTGCCAGCAGCTCCGGCCCGATCCTGACCTATGGCTACACCTTC.